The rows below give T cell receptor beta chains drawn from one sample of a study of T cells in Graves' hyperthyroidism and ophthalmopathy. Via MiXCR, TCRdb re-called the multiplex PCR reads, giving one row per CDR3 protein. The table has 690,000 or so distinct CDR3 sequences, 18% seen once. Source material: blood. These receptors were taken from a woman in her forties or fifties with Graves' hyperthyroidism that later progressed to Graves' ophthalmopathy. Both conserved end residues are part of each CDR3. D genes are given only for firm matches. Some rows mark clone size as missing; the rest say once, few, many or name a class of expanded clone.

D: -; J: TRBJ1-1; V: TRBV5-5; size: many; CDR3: CASSGGQSRSGEAFF; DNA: TGTGCCAGCAGCGGGGGGCAGTCGAGGAGTGGTGAAGCTTTCTTT
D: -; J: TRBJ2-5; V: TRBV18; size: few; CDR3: CASSQTRTEETQYF; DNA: TGTGCCAGCTCACAGACGCGAACGGAAGAGACCCAGTACTTC
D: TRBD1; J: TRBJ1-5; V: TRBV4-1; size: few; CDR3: CASSQAATGAHQPQHF; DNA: TGCGCCAGCAGCCAAGCCGCGACAGGGGCCCATCAGCCCCAGCATTTT
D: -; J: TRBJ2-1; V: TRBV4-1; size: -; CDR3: CASSRGDRGRGGNEQFF; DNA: TGCGCCAGCAGCCGAGGTGACCGGGGCCGTGGGGGCAATGAGCAGTTCTTC
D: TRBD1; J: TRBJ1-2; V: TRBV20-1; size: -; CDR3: CSAPGGIDYGYTF; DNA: TGCAGTGCGCCAGGGGGCATCGACTATGGCTACACCTTC
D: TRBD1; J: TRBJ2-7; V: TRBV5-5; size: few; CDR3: CASNTRDRGHEQYF; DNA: TGTGCCAGCAACACACGGGACAGGGGCCACGAGCAGTACTTC
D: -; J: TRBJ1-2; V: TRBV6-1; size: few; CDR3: CASSEDQGRDYGYTF; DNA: TGTGCCAGCAGTGAAGATCAGGGGCGCGACTATGGCTACACCTTC
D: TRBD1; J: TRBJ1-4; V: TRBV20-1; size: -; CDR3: CSARRTGDEKLFF; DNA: TGCAGTGCTAGACGGACAGGGGATGAAAAACTGTTTTTT
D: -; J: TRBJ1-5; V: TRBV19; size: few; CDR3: CASTPSGGSNQPQHF; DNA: TGTGCCAGTACCCCCAGTGGGGGGAGCAATCAGCCCCAGCATTTT
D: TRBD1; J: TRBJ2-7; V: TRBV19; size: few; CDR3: CASSHSPGQGLYEQYF; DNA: TGTGCCAGTAGCCACTCTCCGGGACAGGGACTCTACGAGCAGTACTTC
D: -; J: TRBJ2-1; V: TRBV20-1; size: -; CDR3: CSTSERIYNEQFF; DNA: TGCAGTACAAGTGAGAGGATTTACAATGAGCAGTTCTTC
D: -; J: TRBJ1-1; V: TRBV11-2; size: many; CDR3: CASSLTDTPTEAFF; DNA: TGTGCCAGCAGCTTAACTGATACCCCCACTGAAGCTTTCTTT
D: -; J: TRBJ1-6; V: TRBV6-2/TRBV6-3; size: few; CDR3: CASSYEAGLMDSPLHF; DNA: TGTGCCAGCAGTTACGAGGCGGGGCTCATGGATTCACCCCTCCACTTT
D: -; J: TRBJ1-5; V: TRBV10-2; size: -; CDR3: CASSDKGYSNQPQHF; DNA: TGCGCCAGCAGTGACAAGGGCTATAGCAATCAGCCCCAGCATTTT
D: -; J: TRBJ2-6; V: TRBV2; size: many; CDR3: CASSPLRANVLTF; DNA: TGTGCCAGCAGTCCCCTAAGGGCCAACGTCCTGACTTTC
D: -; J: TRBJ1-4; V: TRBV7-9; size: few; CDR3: CASSAPGQTPNEKLFF; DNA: TGTGCCAGCAGCGCTCCCGGACAGACACCTAATGAAAAACTGTTTTTT
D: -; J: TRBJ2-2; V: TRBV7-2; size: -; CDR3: CASSLLVNTGELFF; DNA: TGTGCCAGCAGCTTACTAGTGAACACCGGGGAGCTGTTTTTT
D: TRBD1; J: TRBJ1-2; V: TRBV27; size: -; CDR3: CASSSTRQGANYGYTF; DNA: TGTGCCAGCAGTTCTACTCGGCAGGGGGCGAACTATGGCTACACCTTC
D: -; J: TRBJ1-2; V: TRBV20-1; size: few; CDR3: CSARESGDYGYTF; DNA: TGCAGTGCTAGAGAATCAGGAGACTATGGCTACACCTTC
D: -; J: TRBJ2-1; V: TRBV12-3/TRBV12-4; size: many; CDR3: CASSFWDWGDEQFF; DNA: TGTGCCAGCAGTTTCTGGGACTGGGGGGATGAGCAGTTCTTC
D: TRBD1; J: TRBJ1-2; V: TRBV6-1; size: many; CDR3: CASSESTGIWGYTF; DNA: TGTGCCAGCAGTGAATCGACAGGGATCTGGGGCTACACCTTC
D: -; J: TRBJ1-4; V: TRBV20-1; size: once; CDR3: CSAQEQEKLFF; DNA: TGCAGTGCCCAGGAACAGGAAAAACTGTTTTTT